The 27 T cell receptor beta chains reported below all come from one sample, sequenced in a study of blood T cell repertoires in COVID-19. Data came from immunoSEQ multiplex PCR; TCRdb stores just in-frame clones and leaves some out. The sample has approximately 190,000 clones; about four fifths are singletons. Sequences were obtained from peripheral blood. The source is a man between 60 and 75 years old with acute or convalescent COVID-19.

The gene calls are TRBV9 and TRBJ2-3; TRBD1 aligns across 8 bases. Germline V gives CDR1 SGDLS, CDR2 YYNGEE. The CDR3 runs to 15 residues. V trimming: 3 bases; J trimming: 2 bases; junction bases outside the gene matches: 5. The CDR3 region has the DNA TGTGCCAGCAGCGCTGGACAGGGTGACACAGATACGCAGTATTTT. It translates to CASSAGQGDTDTQYF.

This clone is deemed medium-sized. The chain couples TRBV3-1 (or the pseudogene TRBV3-2) to TRBJ2-7; 10 nucleotides match TRBD1. The length of the CDR3 is 14 residues. Germline CDR1 and CDR2: LGHDT and YNNKEL (reference sequence). With V trimmed by 4 bases and J by 3 bases, 3 bases remained unmatched. The CDR3 bases are TGTGCCAGCAGCCGAAGGGACAGGGGCTACGAGCAGTACTTC. Translating it yields CASSRRDRGYEQYF.

This clone has just a few counts. J is TRBJ2-7 and V is TRBV5-1, with 9 positions matching TRBD1. With V trimmed by 0 bases and J by 2 bases, 9 bases remained unmatched. Per the germline V gene, CDR1 is SGHRS and CDR2 is YFSETQ. The CDR3 totals 17 residues. The CDR3 spells CASSLGDPGQGTYEQYF. DNA for the CDR3: TGCGCCAGCAGCTTGGGTGACCCGGGACAGGGTACCTACGAGCAGTACTTC.

V and J are TRBV2 and TRBJ2-1; 8 nucleotides align to TRBD2. From germline, CDR1 is SNHLY and CDR2 FYNNEI. Unmatched junction bases numbered 8, after V lost 4 bases and J lost 6 bases. The CDR3 runs to 15 residues. The CDR3 loop is CASSAGREGLNEQFF. For the CDR3, the DNA is TGTGCCAGCAGTGCTGGACGGGAGGGCCTCAATGAGCAGTTCTTC. The entire variable domain, with the rest obtained from reference TRBV2 and TRBJ2-1, is as follows: EPEVTQTPSHQVTQMGQEVILRCVPISNHLYFYWYRQILGQKVEFLVSFYNNEISEKSEIFDDQFSVERPDGSNFTLKIRSTKLEDSAMYFCASSAGREGLNEQFFGPGTRLTVL.

The genes are TRBV4-1 and TRBJ2-3; D might be TRBD2 (6 bases). The length of the CDR3 is 14 residues. The germline V gene encodes CDR1 MGHRA and CDR2 YSYEKL. V was clipped by 2 bases and J by 1 base, with 7 bases between them. In nucleotides, the CDR3 is TGCGCCAGCAGCCAATGGGGGGGCACAGATACGCAGTATTTT. This translates into CASSQWGGTDTQYF.

This clone was observed a single time. V is TRBV6-1 and J is TRBJ1-5; D remains ambiguous. Germline loops: CDR1 MNHNS, CDR2 SASEGT. V was clipped by 7 bases and J by 6 bases, with 16 bases between them. CDR3 size: 14 residues. CDR3 in amino acids: CASTGSRLGQPQHF. CDR3 coding DNA: TGTGCCAGCACGGGTAGTCGGTTGGGTCAGCCCCAGCATTTT.

This clone came up once. The chain employs TRBV2 and TRBJ2-2; 7 bases map to TRBD1. The CDR3 runs to 15 residues. V shed 6 bases and J 7 bases; nucleotides not matched to a gene: 11. The germline CDR1 and CDR2 sequences are SNHLY and FYNNEI. The CDR3 nucleotides read TGTGCCAGCAGCAAAGAGACAGGGCAGGGCGGGGAGCTGTTTTTT. This codes for CASSKETGQGGELFF.

Judged by abundance, this clone is medium-sized (0.01 to 0.1%). J is TRBJ2-1 and V is TRBV6-4, with 13 positions matching TRBD2. CDR1 is MRHNA, CDR2 SNTAGT, per germline. The CDR3 is 14 residues long. The J segment lost 7 bases and the V segment lost 3 bases, leaving 0 bases of the junction unmatched. CDR3 bases: TGTGCCAGCAGTGAACTAGCGGGAGGGAATGAGCAGTTCTTC. Translation: CASSELAGGNEQFF.

The chain uses TRBV11-2 and TRBJ2-7, with 8 nucleotides matching TRBD1. V was pared by 5 bases and J by 1 base, with 7 bases of the junction left unmatched. CDR1 SGHAT and CDR2 FQNNGV come from the germline V gene. The CDR3 has 15 residues. DNA of the CDR3: TGTGCCAGCAGCCGAGACAGGGGCCAATCCTACGAGCAGTACTTC. Translation gives CASSRDRGQSYEQYF.

The chain joins TRBV7-9 to TRBJ1-2, with 7 bases aligning to TRBD1. The germline V gene has CDR1 SEHNR and CDR2 FQNEAQ (reference sequence). The length of the CDR3 is 13 residues. With 5 bases clipped from V and 7 bases from J, the junction kept 7 bases outside the gene matches. The CDR3 region has the DNA TGTGCCAGCAGCACCCGACAGGGAGGTGGCTACACCTTC. Amino acids: CASSTRQGGGYTF.

This sequence joins TRBV2 and TRBJ1-3, with D uncertain. In germline, CDR1 is SNHLY, CDR2 FYNNEI. The length of the CDR3 is 13 residues. Trimming left V 7 bases short and J 3 bases short, with 10 bases between. CDR3 in amino acids: CASTYDGGNTIYF. CDR3 in DNA: TGTGCCAGCACCTATGATGGTGGAAACACCATATATTTT.

The CDR3 DNA is TGTGCCAGCAGCCCGGAGAGGAACACTGAAGCTTTCTTT. This encodes CASSPERNTEAFF. The V gene is TRBV5-4, the J gene TRBJ1-1; D not certain. Per germline, CDR1 SGHNT and CDR2 YYREEE (reference sequence). The V end was cut by 4 bases, the J end by 1 base, with 8 bases between. The CDR3 has 13 residues. Full variable domain (outside the CDR3, taken from reference TRBV5-4 and TRBJ1-1): ETGVTQSPTHLIKTRGQQVTLRCSSQSGHNTVSWYQQALGQGPQFIFQYYREEENGRGNFPPRFSGLQFPNYSSELNVNALELDDSALYLCASSPERNTEAFFGQGTRLTVV.

CDR3 residues: CASSSQVNPSYEQYF. DNA of the CDR3: TGTGCCAGCAGCTCGCAGGTGAATCCTTCCTACGAGCAGTACTTC. This rearrangement joins TRBV5-5 to TRBJ2-7; D unresolved. The CDR3 spans 15 residues. Germline CDR1 is SGHKS and CDR2 is YYEKEE (reference sequence). V was cut by 3 bases and J by 1 base, with 14 bases left in between.

V and J are TRBV15 and TRBJ2-7; weak D call: TRBD1 (5 bases). V was shortened by 0 bases and J by 5 bases, with 14 bases between the two germline ends. The CDR3 contains 15 residues. Germline V gene lookup returns CDR1 LNHNV and CDR2 YYDKDF (reference sequence). In DNA, the CDR3 is TGTGCCACCAGCAGAGATCTCGTAAAGGGGCACGAGCAGTACTTC. The encoded protein is CATSRDLVKGHEQYF.

The rearrangement joins TRBV24-1 to TRBJ2-7; TRBD1 aligns across 8 bases. V lost 9 bases and J lost 4; bases outside the gene matches: 13. This CDR3 comprises 15 residues. CDR1 KGHDR and CDR2 SFDVKD come from the germline V gene. CDR3 DNA sequence: TGTGCCACCCACAACAGGGGGACCCATCCTTACGAGCAGTACTTC. Its translation is CATHNRGTHPYEQYF.

The chain uses TRBV11-2 and TRBJ2-2; D gene unclear. Per the germline V gene, CDR1 is SGHAT and CDR2 is FQNNGV. CDR3 length equals 13 residues. Trimming cost V 6 bases and J 6 bases, with 11 bases left between them. This chain's CDR3 is CASRPLGSGELFF. CDR3 nucleotide sequence: TGTGCCAGCAGACCTCTAGGATCCGGGGAGCTGTTTTTT.

The rearrangement joins TRBV2 to TRBJ1-2; TRBD1 agrees at 10 bases. Germline CDR1 SNHLY, CDR2 FYNNEI. The CDR3 has 14 amino acids. V lost 6 bases to trimming and J lost 8 bases; unmatched junction nucleotides: 9. The chain's CDR3 is CASSPGTGDRGYTF. The DNA for the CDR3 is TGTGCCAGCAGCCCCGGGACAGGGGATCGCGGCTACACCTTC. Full variable domain (outside the CDR3, taken from reference TRBV2 and TRBJ1-2): EPEVTQTPSHQVTQMGQEVILRCVPISNHLYFYWYRQILGQKVEFLVSFYNNEISEKSEIFDDQFSVERPDGSNFTLKIRSTKLEDSAMYFCASSPGTGDRGYTFGSGTRLTVV.

This chain connects TRBV24-1 to TRBJ1-1; TRBD1 matches 7 bases. The V gene's germline CDR1 is KGHDR and CDR2 SFDVKD. J gave up 2 bases and V 9 bases, and 2 bases lay outside the gene matches. CDR3 length: 12 residues. CDR3 in amino acids: CATRDSNTEAFF. The DNA for the CDR3 is TGTGCCACCCGGGACAGCAACACTGAAGCTTTCTTT.

The V gene is TRBV5-1, the J gene TRBJ1-3; unclear D gene. Trimming stripped 5 bases from V and 0 bases from J, with 6 bases between. Germline V CDR1 and CDR2: SGHRS, YFSETQ. This CDR3 is 13 amino acids long. This chain's CDR3 is CASSPSSGNTIYF. In nucleotides, the CDR3 is TGCGCCAGCAGTCCCAGCTCTGGAAACACCATATATTTT. Together with reference TRBV5-1 and TRBJ1-3, the CDR3 gives the full variable domain: KAGVTQTPRYLIKTRGQQVTLSCSPISGHRSVSWYQQTPGQGLQFLFEYFSETQRNKGNFPGRFSGRQFSNSRSEMNVSTLELGDSALYLCASSPSSGNTIYFGEGSWLTVV.

The rearrangement uses TRBV18 and TRBJ2-6; no definite D call. Germline V lookup: CDR1 KGHSH, CDR2 LQKENI. CDR3 size: 14 residues. Trimming left V 4 bases short and J 0 bases short, with 4 bases between. DNA of the CDR3: TGTGCCAGCTCACAGAGCTCTGGGGCCAACGTCCTGACTTTC. The encoded protein is CASSQSSGANVLTF.

This rearrangement joins TRBV6-1 to TRBJ1-2; maybe TRBD1 (5 bases). The CDR3 consists of 15 residues. Germline CDR1 and CDR2: MNHNS and SASEGT. Trimming took 6 bases from V and 4 from J, leaving 18 bases between them. The CDR3 DNA follows: TGTGCCAGCAGCAACGGGGGAAGGCGGGTCTATGGCTACACCTTC. It encodes CASSNGGRRVYGYTF.

The chain is built from TRBV19 and TRBJ1-5, with 9 bases fitting TRBD1. CDR1 and CDR2 (germline): LNHDA, SQIVND (reference sequence). The CDR3 runs 15 residues. V dropped 6 bases and J dropped 6; count of bases not matched to a gene: 9. CDR3 nucleotide sequence: TGTGCCAGTAGGCGACAGGGGGAATTACGTCAGCCCCAGCATTTT. Residues: CASRRQGELRQPQHF.

The CDR3 protein is CASSLTVAGGITDTQYF. DNA for the CDR3: TGCGCCAGCAGCTTGACCGTCGCGGGAGGTATCACAGATACGCAGTATTTT. J is TRBJ2-3 and V is TRBV5-1; 8 bases line up with TRBD2. The germline CDR1 and CDR2 sequences are SGHRS and YFSETQ. This CDR3 spans 17 amino acids. J was trimmed by 2 bases and V by 1 base; bases with no gene match: 9.

As for this clone: The sample contains more than one DNA sequence encoding this CDR3. This chain joins TRBV3-1 (or the pseudogene TRBV3-2) and TRBJ1-6; D not resolved. Trimming removed 0 bases from V and 9 bases from J, with 6 bases in between. The V gene's germline CDR1 is LGHDT and CDR2 YNNKEL (reference sequence). This CDR3 is built from 13 residues. CDR3 coding DNA: TGTGCCAGCAGCCAAGATGGCGGTTCACCCCTCCACTTT. Translation gives CASSQDGGSPLHF.

This clone was observed a single time. This chain links TRBV9 with TRBJ2-5; 7 nucleotides agree with TRBD1. V dropped 3 bases and J dropped 4; count of bases not matched to a gene: 3. Germline V gene data show CDR1 as SGDLS and CDR2 as YYNGEE. The CDR3 sequence is 13 residues long. The CDR3 nucleotides are TGTGCCAGCAGCGCGACAGGGCCAGAGACCCAGTACTTC. It translates to CASSATGPETQYF. The full variable domain, rest sourced from reference TRBV9 and TRBJ2-5, is DSGVTQTPKHLITATGQRVTLRCSPRSGDLSVYWYQQSLDQGLQFLIQYYNGEERAKGNILERFSAQQFPDLHSELNLSSLELGDSALYFCASSATGPETQYFGPGTRLLVL.

The chain carries TRBV7-2 and TRBJ2-3; 8 bases align to TRBD1. Germline CDR1 and CDR2: SGHTA and FQGNSA. The J segment lost 4 bases and the V segment lost 2 bases, leaving 5 bases of the junction unmatched. This CDR3 has 15 residues. DNA of the CDR3: TGTGCCAGCAGCTTAACAGGGGGGTATCCAGATACGCAGTATTTT. Its protein is CASSLTGGYPDTQYF.

V is TRBV29-1 and J is TRBJ2-1, with 11 bases lining up with TRBD2. Germline V CDR1 and CDR2: SQVTM, ANQGSEA. This CDR3 has 15 amino acids. Losses at the gene ends were 7 bases for V and 2 bases for J; bases not matched to a gene: 7. The CDR3 sequence: CSAEGLAGTYNEQFF. The CDR3 coding sequence is TGCAGCGCCGAAGGACTAGCGGGCACCTACAATGAGCAGTTCTTC.